These 22 T cell receptor beta chains were all obtained from the same sample, sequenced in a study of blood T cell repertoires in COVID-19. Some clones are missing from TCRdb's copy, which holds only in-frame ones; the method was immunoSEQ multiplex PCR. The sample contains under 250,000 clones, about 83% of which appear only once. Sequencing used peripheral blood. The receptor set was obtained from a woman aged 50 to 60 with acute or convalescent COVID-19.

The chain is built from TRBV5-4 and TRBJ2-5, with D perhaps matching TRBD2 (6 bases). Between the trimmed V and J ends, which lost 5 bases and 2 bases, there was a span of 19 bases. Germline CDR1 is SGHNT and CDR2 is YYREEE (reference sequence). This CDR3 comprises 16 residues. Here the CDR3 reads CASSWGGGNRQETQYF. CDR3 sequence (DNA): TGTGCCAGCAGTTGGGGTGGGGGGAATCGGCAAGAGACCCAGTACTTC.

The V call is TRBV19, the J call TRBJ2-7; D may be TRBD1 (5 bases). Germline CDR1 reads LNHDA; CDR2 reads SQIVND (reference sequence). With 1 base removed from V and 0 bases from J, the gap between germline ends came to 7 bases. The CDR3 extends over 14 amino acids. CDR3 protein: CASSIGQNSYEQYF. CDR3 nucleotide sequence: TGTGCCAGTAGTATAGGACAGAACTCCTACGAGCAGTACTTC.

The chain recombines TRBV7-3 with TRBJ2-3, with 10 bases matching TRBD1. The germline V gene has CDR1 SGHTA and CDR2 FQGTGA. Trimming took 0 bases from V and 4 from J; bases not matched to a gene: 1. The CDR3 length is 15 residues. The CDR3 sequence: CASSLTGQGSDTQYF. CDR3 DNA sequence: TGTGCCAGCAGCTTAACGGGACAGGGGTCAGATACGCAGTATTTT.

This chain joins TRBV3-1 (or the pseudogene TRBV3-2) and TRBJ1-2; tentatively, D is TRBD1 (6 bases). The V end was cut by 0 bases, the J end by 8 bases, with 13 bases between. Germline V gene data show CDR1 as LGHDT and CDR2 as YNNKEL (reference sequence). This CDR3 comprises 14 residues. The CDR3 region has the DNA TGTGCCAGCAGCCAAGAATGGGGGCGAGGGGGCTACACCTTC. Encoded protein: CASSQEWGRGGYTF.

V usage is TRBV5-5 and J usage is TRBJ1-3, with D tentatively TRBD1 (6 bases). Trimming stripped 5 bases from V and 4 bases from J, with 19 bases between. The germline V gene encodes CDR1 SGHKS and CDR2 YYEKEE (reference sequence). This CDR3 contains 16 residues. The CDR3 coding sequence is TGTGCCAGCAGACCAGGGGTAGAACTCCTCGGAAACACCATATATTTT. It specifies CASRPGVELLGNTIYF.

The chain joins TRBV24-1 to TRBJ2-7; 8 bases are shared with TRBD1. The length of the CDR3 is 15 residues. V lost 4 bases to trimming and J lost 7 bases; unmatched junction nucleotides: 11. Germline V lookup: CDR1 KGHDR, CDR2 SFDVKD. Here the CDR3 DNA reads TGTGCCACCAGTGAGTTGGACAGGGATCCTTATGAGCAGTACTTC. This sequence encodes CATSELDRDPYEQYF.

The genes are TRBV12-3 or TRBV12-4 and TRBJ1-5; no reliable D call. V was trimmed by 5 bases and J by 7 bases, leaving 12 bases between them. The length of the CDR3 is 13 residues. The CDR3 reads CASSPDGIQPQHF. CDR3 DNA: TGTGCCAGCAGTCCCGACGGGATCCAGCCCCAGCATTTT.

This chain connects TRBV9 to TRBJ2-5, with TRBD1 matching 7 bases. The germline V gene encodes CDR1 SGDLS and CDR2 YYNGEE. The CDR3 is 14 amino acids. Germline trimming cut 2 bases from V and 5 bases from J; bases unmatched to any gene: 6. CDR3 coding DNA: TGTGCCAGCAGCGTCACAGGGGATGGGGAGACCCAGTACTTC. Translating it yields CASSVTGDGETQYF.

V usage is TRBV4-2 and J usage is TRBJ2-1; no clear D. Trimming stripped 0 bases from V and 9 bases from J, with 9 bases between. The CDR3 is made up of 13 amino acids. The germline V gene encodes CDR1 LGHNA and CDR2 YNFKEQ. CDR3 bases: TGTGCCAGCAGCCAAGATCGCATCGGTGAGCAGTTCTTC. Residues: CASSQDRIGEQFF.

The chain combines TRBV5-4 with TRBJ1-2; 8 bases are shared with TRBD1. Germline values: CDR1 SGHNT, CDR2 YYREEE (reference sequence). V lost 0 bases and J lost 6; bases outside the gene matches: 7. CDR3 length equals 15 residues. The CDR3 reads CASSLGPGGRDGYTF. The CDR3 DNA reads as TGTGCCAGCAGCTTGGGGCCAGGGGGCAGGGATGGCTACACCTTC.

This clone was observed once. The chain recombines TRBV27 with TRBJ2-2; 8 bases agree with TRBD1. The ends lost 8 bases at V and 7 bases at J; junction bases unmatched: 6. Germline-derived CDR1 and CDR2 are MNHEY and SMNVEV (reference sequence). This CDR3 contains 13 residues. The CDR3 region has the DNA TGTGCCAGCGGGACAGGATTTGTCGGGGAGCTGTTTTTT. Translated: CASGTGFVGELFF.

The V gene is TRBV6-5, the J gene TRBJ2-1; 10 positions match TRBD2. Germline CDR1 MNHEY, CDR2 SVGAGI. The V and J ends lost 8 bases and 4 bases, in that order; junction bases with no gene match: 5. The CDR3 length is 14 residues. The CDR3 protein is CASARTSGYNEQFF. The CDR3 coding sequence is TGTGCCAGCGCACGGACTAGCGGATACAATGAGCAGTTCTTC.

The chain has TRBV2 and TRBJ2-5; weak D call: TRBD1 (5 bases). Germline V lookup: CDR1 SNHLY, CDR2 FYNNEI. This CDR3 has 13 residues. V was shortened by 7 bases and J by 1 base, with 10 bases between the two germline ends. This chain's CDR3 is CASTSTVQETQYF. CDR3 sequence (DNA): TGTGCCAGCACTTCGACAGTCCAAGAGACCCAGTACTTC.

The chain recombines TRBV5-1 with TRBJ2-3; 10 positions match TRBD2. The CDR3 length is 15 residues. The ends lost 6 bases at V and 0 bases at J; junction bases unmatched: 4. The germline CDR1 and CDR2 sequences are SGHRS and YFSETQ. The CDR3: CASTLAGGSTDTQYF. The CDR3 DNA is TGCGCCAGCACCTTAGCGGGAGGAAGCACAGATACGCAGTATTTT.

This clone was counted once. The J gene is TRBJ2-3, the V gene TRBV2; 15 nucleotides match TRBD2. This CDR3 is built from 15 residues. Germline V gene data show CDR1 as SNHLY and CDR2 as FYNNEI. V gave up 7 bases and J gave up 5 bases; unmatched junction bases: 4. CDR3: CASTWGLAGGDTQYF. The CDR3 nucleotides are TGTGCCAGCACGTGGGGACTAGCGGGAGGAGATACGCAGTATTTT. Combining the CDR3 with reference TRBV2 and TRBJ2-3 gives the whole variable domain EPEVTQTPSHQVTQMGQEVILRCVPISNHLYFYWYRQILGQKVEFLVSFYNNEISEKSEIFDDQFSVERPDGSNFTLKIRSTKLEDSAMYFCASTWGLAGGDTQYFGPGTRLTVL.

This chain links TRBV19 with TRBJ2-4; 7 bases line up with TRBD2. This CDR3 contains 17 residues. Germline V gene sequence: CDR1 LNHDA, CDR2 SQIVND (reference sequence). With 4 bases clipped from V and 1 base from J, the junction kept 10 bases outside the gene matches. The CDR3 DNA reads TGTGCCAGTAGTAGTCTTGAGGGAGGGATGGCCAAAAACATTCAGTACTTC. Translating it yields CASSSLEGGMAKNIQYF.

The chain couples TRBV6-6 to TRBJ2-7; TRBD1 agrees at 7 bases. After removal of 6 bases from V and 3 bases from J, the junction contained 8 bases not matched to a gene. This CDR3 is 14 amino acids long. Germline V lookup: CDR1 MNHNY, CDR2 SVGAGI (reference sequence). The CDR3 reads CASSPGQQFYEQYF. For the CDR3, the DNA is TGTGCCAGCAGCCCGGGACAGCAATTCTACGAGCAGTACTTC.

This clone was detected a few times. The rearrangement joins TRBV18 to TRBJ2-1; tentatively, D is TRBD1 (6 bases). This CDR3 region has 15 residues. V lost 2 bases and J lost 8, with 16 bases in between. Germline CDR1 is KGHSH and CDR2 is LQKENI. CDR3 sequence: CASSPGTGPKHEQFF. CDR3 coding DNA: TGTGCCAGCTCACCAGGAACAGGGCCTAAGCATGAGCAGTTCTTC.

The rearrangement links TRBV19 to TRBJ2-4; tentative D call: TRBD1 (5 bases). The germline V gene has CDR1 LNHDA and CDR2 SQIVND (reference sequence). The CDR3 extends over 16 amino acids. V gave up 4 bases and J gave up 0 bases, with 13 bases separating them. The CDR3 DNA reads as TGTGCCAGTAGTACCACAGGAGAACTAGCCAAAAACATTCAGTACTTC. Its translation is CASSTTGELAKNIQYF.

The chain uses TRBV29-1 and TRBJ2-7; possibly TRBD1 for D (5 bases). CDR1 and CDR2 from the germline V gene are SQVTM and ANQGSEA. The CDR3 is 13 residues long. V was trimmed by 7 bases and J by 2 bases, leaving 15 bases between them. The CDR3 is CSAPDPGTYEQYF. CDR3 nucleotides: TGCAGCGCTCCGGACCCAGGGACCTACGAGCAGTACTTC.

The chain carries TRBV21-1 and TRBJ1-1; the table gives TRBD1 as D, unverified against the DNA. TRBV21-1 is an annotated pseudogene. CDR3 length: 16 residues. The CDR3 loop is CASSPLTGQQNTEAFF. CDR3 nucleotide sequence: TGTGCCAGCAGCCCCCTTACGGGACAACAGAACACTGAAGCTTTCTTT.

The chain uses TRBV21-1 and TRBJ2-7; the D call TRBD2 from the table was never checked on the DNA. TRBV21-1 counts as a pseudogene. This CDR3 contains 15 residues. The CDR3 region has the DNA TGTGCCAGGATAAGGGCTAGCGGGGGTCGGTGGGAGCAGTACTTC. Amino acids: CARIRASGGRWEQYF.